A selection of T cell receptor beta chains follows, all from one sample in a study of control samples from healthy donors and cancer patients. Method: immunoSEQ multiplex PCR; TCRdb's copy keeps in-frame clones and lacks some. The sample lists around 100,000 clones, 80% to 90% occurring once. The specimen was PBMCs. The receptors stem from a man in his 60s with lung cancer. Both conserved end residues are part of each CDR3. The D gene is left open where the match is weak. The size of a clone is reported for some rows only, either as once, few or many, or as a class for expanded clones.

v_gene	abundance	d_gene	j_gene	CDR3nt	CDR3aa
TRBV30	.	.	TRBJ1-6	TGTGCCTGGAGTGTCGGGGCGTATAATTCACCCCTCCACTTT	CAWSVGAYNSPLHF
TRBV27	.	TRBD1	TRBJ1-2	TGTGCCAGCAGTTTATCCTGGACAGGGTTGAGTGGCTACACCTTC	CASSLSWTGLSGYTF
TRBV10-1	few	.	TRBJ1-1	TGCGCCAGCAGTGGACAGTTGAACACTGAAGCTTTCTTT	CASSGQLNTEAFF
TRBV3-1/TRBV3-2	.	.	TRBJ1-6	TGTGCCAGCAGCCTCCTTGGGGGGACGGGGAATTCACCCCTCCACTTT	CASSLLGGTGNSPLHF
TRBV9	few	.	TRBJ1-4	TGTGCCAGCAGCGTTCTCGGGGCAACTAATGAAAAACTGTTTTTT	CASSVLGATNEKLFF
TRBV9	.	.	TRBJ2-2	TGTGCCAGCAGCGTGGACCTGTACACCGGGGAGCTGTTTTTT	CASSVDLYTGELFF
TRBV24-1	.	.	TRBJ2-2	TGTGCCACCAGTGCTAGGACCCTTTCTGCGAACACCGGGGAGCTGTTTTTT	CATSARTLSANTGELFF
TRBV27	.	.	TRBJ1-2	TGTGCCAGCAGCCCAGCCCGGAGACAGAGAGCTAACTATGGCTACACCTTC	CASSPARRQRANYGYTF
TRBV7-9	.	.	TRBJ2-5	TGTGCCAGCAGCTTAGGTGGCAGCCTCCAAGAGACCCAGTACTTC	CASSLGGSLQETQYF
TRBV10-3	.	TRBD2	TRBJ2-3	TGTGCCATCAGCCCTGGACTAGCGGGGGGGGCAGATACGCAGTATTTT	CAISPGLAGGADTQYF
TRBV6-5	once	.	TRBJ1-1	TGTGCCAGCAGTTACTCGGGCAGGGGCACTGAAGCTTTCTTT	CASSYSGRGTEAFF
TRBV27	.	TRBD1	TRBJ2-7	TGTGCCAGCAGTTTACCCGGGACAGGGCTCTACGAGCAGTACTTC	CASSLPGTGLYEQYF
TRBV25-1	.	TRBD1	TRBJ2-5	TGTGCCAGCAGTGAATCGTCAGGGGGCGCGGAGACCCAGTACTTC	CASSESSGGAETQYF
TRBV11-2	.	.	TRBJ2-5	TGTGCCAGCAGCGAGATCAGGGGGGCGGGGACCCAGTACTTC	CASSEIRGAGTQYF
TRBV6-5	few	.	TRBJ1-2	TGTGCCAGCAGTTCAAGGGGACACTTCTATGGCTACACCTTC	CASSSRGHFYGYTF
TRBV7-3	.	.	TRBJ1-3	TGTGCCAGCAGCGGGGACGGCTCTGGAAACACCATATATTTT	CASSGDGSGNTIYF
TRBV6-5	once	TRBD1	TRBJ2-7	TGTGCCAGCAGTTACACTGACAGGGTTAGCTCCTACGAGCAGTACTTC	CASSYTDRVSSYEQYF
TRBV5-5	.	.	TRBJ1-5	TGTGCCAGCAGCTTACAATTACAGGGCCTGAGCAATCAGCCCCAGCATTTT	CASSLQLQGLSNQPQHF
TRBV7-7	few	.	TRBJ2-2	TGTGCCAGCAGCTTAAGTTTAGGAGGGGCGGCCGGGGAGCTGTTTTTT	CASSLSLGGAAGELFF
TRBV2	.	.	TRBJ2-5	TGTGCCAGCAGCCTTTCCTTGACAGAGGTCCAAGAGACCCAGTACTTC	CASSLSLTEVQETQYF
TRBV12-3/TRBV12-4	.	.	TRBJ2-1	TGTGCCAGCAGGACGACTAGTTTCAATGAGCAGTTCTTC	CASRTTSFNEQFF
TRBV5-1	.	.	TRBJ2-2	TGCGCCAGCACCATTACCGGGGAGCTGTTTTTT	CASTITGELFF
TRBV10-1	.	TRBD2	TRBJ2-5	TGCGCCAGCAGTCCGGGACTAGCGGGGGGGGAGACCCAGTACTTC	CASSPGLAGGETQYF
TRBV6-5	.	.	TRBJ1-3	TGTGCCAGCAGTTACTACCCGCACTCTGGAAACACCATATATTTT	CASSYYPHSGNTIYF
TRBV11-2	.	.	TRBJ2-1	TGTGCCAGCAACCCGGATCTACTCTACAATGAGCAGTTCTTC	CASNPDLLYNEQFF
TRBV6-5	once	.	TRBJ1-6	TGTGCCAGCAGCGGCAGTTATAATTCACCCCTCCACTTT	CASSGSYNSPLHF
TRBV18	.	.	TRBJ1-2	TGTGCCAGCTCACCACCGGTCAGGGAGGGTGGCTACACCTTC	CASSPPVREGGYTF
TRBV7-2	.	.	TRBJ1-3	TGTGCCAGCAGCCCCTCCAGCCGCTCTGGAAACACCATATATTTT	CASSPSSRSGNTIYF
TRBV4-1	.	TRBD1	TRBJ1-1	TGCGCCAGCAGCCAAGATATAACAGGGGTATACACTGAAGCTTTCTTT	CASSQDITGVYTEAFF
TRBV24-1	.	TRBD1	TRBJ2-1	TGTGCCACCAGTGACCAATACAGGGGCAATGAGCAGTTCTTC	CATSDQYRGNEQFF
TRBV5-1	.	TRBD2	TRBJ2-2	TGCGCCAGCAGCTGGGACTATTCCGCCGGGGAGCTGTTTTTT	CASSWDYSAGELFF
TRBV28	few	.	TRBJ2-3	TGTGCCAGCAGAGGGGGGGGGAGCACAGATACGCAGTATTTT	CASRGGGSTDTQYF
TRBV6-5	.	TRBD1	TRBJ1-2	TGTGCCAGCAGTTACACCCGGACAGGGGGGTCCTATGGCTACACCTTC	CASSYTRTGGSYGYTF
TRBV11-3	.	.	TRBJ1-5	TGTGCCAGCAGCTTGACAGACAATCAGCCCCAGCATTTT	CASSLTDNQPQHF
TRBV7-9	.	.	TRBJ1-1	TGTGCCAGCAGCTTAGGACAGTTACCGAACACTGAAGCTTTCTTT	CASSLGQLPNTEAFF
TRBV28	once	TRBD1	TRBJ1-2	TGTGCCAGCAGGCCCTACCAGGGACAGCTCGAAGATGGCTACACCTTC	CASRPYQGQLEDGYTF
TRBV5-1	.	.	TRBJ1-1	TGCGCCAGTAAACTGGACCGGGACACAAGGAGGGGCACTGAAGCTTTCTTT	CASKLDRDTRRGTEAFF
TRBV6-5	few	.	TRBJ2-1	TGTGCCAGCAGCCTTCAGGCGAGCCCCTACAATGAGCAGTTCTTC	CASSLQASPYNEQFF
TRBV6-4	.	.	TRBJ1-2	TGTGCCAGCAGTGGCGGTGAGGGGCCCGCTAACTATGGCTACACCTTC	CASSGGEGPANYGYTF
TRBV5-1	.	.	TRBJ1-6	TGCGCCAGCAGCTTGACAGCAGATAATTCACCCCTCCACTTT	CASSLTADNSPLHF
TRBV30	once	.	TRBJ1-3	TGTGCCTGGACGGCAAGTAGAGGAAACACCATATATTTT	CAWTASRGNTIYF
TRBV24-1	.	.	TRBJ1-5	TGTGCCACCAGTGATCAGAAATTAAATCAGCCCCAGCATTTT	CATSDQKLNQPQHF
TRBV9	.	.	TRBJ2-3	TGTGCCAGCAGCGATCGACAGGCCCCCACAGATACGCAGTATTTT	CASSDRQAPTDTQYF
TRBV5-5	once	.	TRBJ1-1	TGTGCCAGCAGCTCAACTACCGGGCCGGGAACTGAAGCTTTCTTT	CASSSTTGPGTEAFF
TRBV12-3/TRBV12-4	.	.	TRBJ1-1	TGTGCCAGCAGTTTAGAGTGGAACACTGAAGCTTTCTTT	CASSLEWNTEAFF
TRBV6-1	.	.	TRBJ1-2	TGTGCCAGCAGTGAAGCTAGGGTAGTCTATGGCTACACCTTC	CASSEARVVYGYTF
TRBV20-1	few	.	TRBJ2-3	TGCAGTGCTAGTGGCGTACTCCTTAGCACAGATACGCAGTATTTT	CSASGVLLSTDTQYF
TRBV14	.	.	TRBJ1-5	TGTGCCAGCAGCCAAACTCGCGGTCAGCCCCAGCATTTT	CASSQTRGQPQHF
TRBV5-6	few	.	TRBJ2-7	TGTGCCAGCAGCTGGGGGGACGAGCAGTACTTC	CASSWGDEQYF
TRBV5-1	.	.	TRBJ2-7	TGCGCCAGCAGCTTGGTTGGACAGCCTTTGGACGAGCAGTACTTC	CASSLVGQPLDEQYF
TRBV7-3	.	.	TRBJ2-3	TGTGCCAGCAGCTTAACCCCACAGGGCGCAGATACGCAGTATTTT	CASSLTPQGADTQYF
TRBV4-1	once	TRBD1	TRBJ1-5	TGCGCCAGCAGCCAAGAGGACAGGCTAAACAATCAGCCCCAGCATTTT	CASSQEDRLNNQPQHF
TRBV2	.	.	TRBJ1-2	TGTGCCAGCAGGCCCGCCGGACAGTCTTTCTATGGCTACACCTTC	CASRPAGQSFYGYTF
TRBV5-1	.	TRBD1	TRBJ1-1	TGCGCCAGCAGCTATTATACAGGGGCCATGAACACTGAAGCTTTCTTT	CASSYYTGAMNTEAFF
TRBV6-5	.	.	TRBJ1-4	TGTGCCAGCATTCCGGACCAGCTATCCCTTGAAAAACTGTTTTTT	CASIPDQLSLEKLFF
TRBV6-5	.	TRBD1	TRBJ2-2	TGTGCCAGCAGCTTGGACAGGGAGACCGGGGAGCTGTTTTTT	CASSLDRETGELFF
TRBV5-8	.	.	TRBJ2-7	TGTGCCAGCACTGTACCCAACCAGGCCTACGAGCAGTACTTC	CASTVPNQAYEQYF
TRBV5-1	.	.	TRBJ1-4	TGCGCCAGCAGCCAAAGTACTTCAAATGAAAAACTGTTTTTT	CASSQSTSNEKLFF
TRBV5-1	.	.	TRBJ2-4	TGCGCCAGCAGCTCGGACAGTAAATCTTCGACCCTAGCCAAAAACATTCAGTACTTC	CASSSDSKSSTLAKNIQYF